This T cell receptor (beta chain) was observed in a study of cytomegalovirus exposure and HLA in healthy donors. Study overall: The same platform used for the 666 first-cohort repertoires was also used for the 120 validation repertoires, as a later analysis reported.

Donors were drawn from the approximately 110-subject validation cohort, separate from the approximately 670-subject first cohort. Sequencing used immunoSEQ multiplex PCR; TCRdb keeps in-frame clones, though not all of them. Among approximately 54,000 clones listed, roughly 90% were seen once. This clone was seen only once. This receptor was obtained from a woman aged 18-35 years in good health and CMV-seropositive. Sequencing used PBMCs.

DNA for the CDR3: TGTGCCAGCAGCGTAGAGACTAGCGGAGCCTACTACGAGCAGTACTTC. Translated, it gives CASSVETSGAYYEQYF. The gene calls are TRBV9 and TRBJ2-7; 9 bases are a match to TRBD2. V shed 0 bases, J shed 3 bases, and the junction held 7 bases outside the gene matches. The length of the CDR3 is 16 residues. Germline values: CDR1 SGDLS, CDR2 YYNGEE.